This is a list of T cell receptor beta chains from one sample in a study of T cells in Graves' hyperthyroidism and ophthalmopathy. TCRdb called the multiplex PCR reads again in MiXCR, with one record for every CDR3 protein. This table holds over 300,000 distinct CDR3 sequences, more than 11% found once. The sequenced sample consisted of blood. These receptors were obtained from a woman aged 60-75 years with Graves' hyperthyroidism. CDR3s include the opening cysteine and the closing phenylalanine or tryptophan. A D gene is named only where the DNA matches it firmly. Expanded clones get a size class; other rows say once, few or many, or leave the size out.

d_call j_call clone_size v_call cdr3_aa cdr3_nt
TRBD1 TRBJ2-7 many TRBV24-1 CATSEPGTGGTYEQYF TGTGCCACCAGTGAACCCGGGACAGGGGGGACATACGAGCAGTACTTC
TRBD1 TRBJ2-3 many TRBV2 CASRPGQGAWDTQYF TGTGCCAGCAGACCGGGACAGGGGGCGTGGGATACGCAGTATTTT
NA TRBJ2-7 NA TRBV27 CASSFLSSYEQYF TGTGCCAGCAGTTTTCTTAGCTCCTACGAGCAGTACTTC
TRBD1 TRBJ1-2 many TRBV27 CASGGQLSYGYTF TGTGCCAGCGGGGGACAGTTAAGCTATGGCTACACCTTC
TRBD1 TRBJ1-3 many TRBV3-1 CASSHGTGAGNTIYF TGTGCCAGCAGCCACGGGACAGGCGCTGGAAACACCATATATTTT
NA TRBJ1-5 many TRBV24-1 CATSDLSGNQPQHF TGTGCCACCAGTGATTTGTCGGGTAATCAGCCCCAGCATTTT
NA TRBJ2-1 many TRBV18 CASSPTAGNNEQFF TGTGCCAGCTCACCAACGGCCGGAAACAATGAGCAGTTCTTC
TRBD1 TRBJ1-2 many TRBV13 CASSLGQGIYGYTF TGTGCCAGCAGCTTGGGACAGGGGATCTATGGCTACACCTTC
TRBD2 TRBJ2-7 many TRBV7-3 CASSLKAGGAGEQYF TGTGCCAGCAGCTTAAAGGCGGGGGGCGCGGGCGAGCAGTACTTC
NA TRBJ2-1 few TRBV18 CASSPTIVSHNEQFF TGTGCCAGCTCACCGACTATAGTCTCCCACAATGAGCAGTTCTTC
NA TRBJ2-1 many TRBV24-1 CATSDASESSYNEQFF TGTGCCACCAGTGACGCCAGCGAGAGCTCCTACAATGAGCAGTTCTTC
NA TRBJ1-2 many TRBV5-8 CASSLWTANYGYTF TGTGCCAGCAGCTTATGGACAGCAAACTATGGCTACACCTTC
NA TRBJ2-7 many TRBV27 CASSLSPIGDEQYF TGTGCCAGCAGTTTATCTCCTATCGGGGACGAGCAGTACTTC
NA TRBJ2-7 many TRBV12-3/TRBV12-4 CASSLSRGVDEQYF TGTGCCAGCAGTTTGTCTCGCGGTGTCGACGAGCAGTACTTC
TRBD2 TRBJ2-3 many TRBV24-1 CATSEVSGTAEDTQYF TGTGCCACCAGTGAGGTGAGCGGGACGGCTGAAGATACGCAGTATTTT
TRBD2 TRBJ2-5 many TRBV7-2 CASSLAGAGVGQETQYF TGTGCCAGCAGCTTAGCTGGGGCGGGAGTGGGCCAAGAGACCCAGTACTTC
NA TRBJ1-4 NA TRBV7-9 CASSPGGPTNEKLFF TGTGCCAGCAGCCCGGGAGGCCCAACTAATGAAAAACTGTTTTTT
NA TRBJ2-4 many TRBV30 CAWSNNRHIQYF TGTGCCTGGAGTAATAATCGACACATTCAGTACTTC
NA TRBJ2-2 few TRBV4-2 CASSPPGAGELFF TGTGCCAGCAGCCCCCCGGGGGCCGGGGAGCTGTTTTTT
NA TRBJ2-1 many TRBV12-3/TRBV12-4 CASSLVRSEQFF TGTGCCAGCAGTTTAGTTCGTAGTGAGCAGTTCTTC
NA TRBJ2-7 many TRBV20-1 CSARPTVSANSYEQYF TGCAGTGCTAGGCCCACTGTCAGCGCCAACTCCTACGAGCAGTACTTC
NA TRBJ1-1 many TRBV18 CASSQTEENTEAFF TGTGCCAGCTCACAGACAGAGGAGAACACTGAAGCTTTCTTT
TRBD2 TRBJ2-5 many TRBV28 CASSFGGTSGSQETQYF TGTGCCAGCAGTTTCGGGGGGACTAGCGGAAGCCAAGAGACCCAGTACTTC
TRBD1 TRBJ1-1 few TRBV9 CASSTPGGEAFF TGTGCCAGCAGCACTCCAGGGGGAGAAGCTTTCTTT
NA TRBJ2-1 many TRBV7-9 CASSPHGTGNEQFF TGTGCCAGCAGCCCCCATGGGACGGGTAATGAGCAGTTCTTC
NA TRBJ1-1 many TRBV5-1 CASSLGYNTEAFF TGCGCCAGCAGCTTGGGGTACAACACTGAAGCTTTCTTT
TRBD2 TRBJ2-1 NA TRBV19 CASRTSDNEQFF TGTGCCAGCCGGACTAGCGACAATGAGCAGTTCTTC
TRBD1 TRBJ1-5 NA TRBV7-9 CASSSGQGVFQPQHF TGTGCCAGCAGCTCCGGACAGGGGGTATTTCAGCCCCAGCATTTT
TRBD2 TRBJ2-1 few TRBV7-9 CASSPGTTNNEQFF TGTGCCAGCAGCCCCGGGACTACTAACAATGAGCAGTTCTTC
TRBD2 TRBJ2-3 few TRBV9 CASSVGTRSDTQYF TGTGCCAGCAGCGTTGGGACTAGATCTGATACGCAGTATTTT
NA TRBJ2-7 many TRBV12-3/TRBV12-4 CASAPPGTIYEQYF TGTGCCAGCGCCCCCCCCGGGACAATCTACGAGCAGTACTTC
NA TRBJ2-3 few TRBV30 CAWSAPPEGTDTQYF TGTGCCTGGAGTGCCCCCCCCGAGGGCACAGATACGCAGTATTTT
NA TRBJ2-1 NA TRBV7-9 CASRGGRGRTYNEQFF TGTGCCAGCAGGGGGGGTCGGGGGCGGACCTACAATGAGCAGTTCTTC
NA TRBJ1-5 many TRBV20-1 CSARANTGSPQHF TGCAGTGCTAGAGCCAACACAGGGTCCCCCCAGCATTTT
TRBD1 TRBJ2-4 many TRBV28 CASSPGTGRKNIQYF TGTGCCAGCAGTCCCGGGACAGGGAGAAAAAACATTCAGTACTTC
NA TRBJ2-5 once TRBV4-1 CASSQVLAQETQYF TGCGCCAGCAGCCAAGTACTAGCCCAAGAGACCCAGTACTTC
TRBD1 TRBJ1-1 many TRBV12-3/TRBV12-4 CASSSTTGAWEAFF TGTGCCAGCAGTTCTACGACAGGGGCGTGGGAAGCTTTCTTT
NA TRBJ2-5 medium-sized TRBV11-2 CASSLKSRAKKTQYF TGTGCCAGCAGCCTGAAATCGCGAGCTAAAAAGACCCAGTACTTC
TRBD2 TRBJ2-5 many TRBV20-1 CSAGPSGRGRETQYF TGCAGTGCTGGGCCTAGCGGGAGAGGGCGGGAGACCCAGTACTTC
TRBD2 TRBJ2-2 many TRBV18 CASSPPEGGPAGELFF TGTGCCAGCTCACCACCTGAGGGAGGGCCAGCCGGGGAGCTGTTTTTT
TRBD2 TRBJ2-1 many TRBV6-6 CASSYGRGLAGYNEQFF TGTGCCAGCAGTTACGGGAGGGGGCTAGCGGGGTACAATGAGCAGTTCTTC
NA TRBJ2-7 many TRBV7-8 CASSERPGTPLYEQYF TGTGCCAGCAGCGAAAGACCCGGGACTCCGCTCTACGAGCAGTACTTC
NA TRBJ2-1 NA TRBV5-4 CASSLVLAGAEQFF TGTGCCAGCAGCTTGGTTTTGGCAGGAGCGGAGCAGTTCTTC
NA TRBJ1-6 few TRBV9 CASSGANNSPLHF TGTGCCAGCAGCGGGGCAAATAATTCACCCCTCCACTTT
NA TRBJ1-1 many TRBV30 CAWSPTPGQGTEAFF TGTGCCTGGAGTCCCACGCCGGGCCAAGGAACTGAAGCTTTCTTT
NA TRBJ2-1 NA TRBV5-1 CASSFGRAENEQFF TGCGCCAGCAGCTTTGGCAGGGCTGAAAATGAGCAGTTCTTC
NA TRBJ2-2 NA TRBV2 CASSGLSNTGELFF TGTGCCAGCAGTGGACTTTCGAACACCGGGGAGCTGTTTTTT
TRBD1 TRBJ1-5 many TRBV7-2 CASRDRGWNQPQHF TGTGCCAGCAGAGACAGGGGGTGGAATCAGCCCCAGCATTTT
NA TRBJ2-7 many TRBV5-1 CASTIDTTSYEQYF TGCGCCAGCACCATAGACACCACTTCCTACGAGCAGTACTTC
TRBD2 TRBJ2-1 many TRBV6-1 CASRSGGTYNEQFF TGTGCCAGCAGGAGCGGGGGAACCTACAATGAGCAGTTCTTC
TRBD2 TRBJ2-3 NA TRBV30 CAWTPGLAGLADTQYF TGTGCCTGGACCCCGGGACTAGCGGGACTGGCAGATACGCAGTATTTT
TRBD2 TRBJ2-4 NA TRBV11-1 CASSKRLAGVRNIQYF TGTGCCAGCAGCAAACGACTAGCGGGAGTGCGAAACATTCAGTACTTC
TRBD1 TRBJ1-1 NA TRBV5-1 CASSPGQGWVAFF TGCGCCAGCAGCCCCGGACAGGGGTGGGTTGCTTTCTTT
NA TRBJ2-3 many TRBV28 CASSGTGQTNTDTQYF TGTGCCAGCAGTGGAACGGGACAAACTAACACAGATACGCAGTATTTT